The TCR beta chain under discussion was sequenced for a study of CD8+CD57+ T cells in acquired aplastic anemia (dated by TCRdb to 2016 to 2018). Broadly, across the study: A mean of around 3 ug of DNA, ranging from roughly 0.17 to 30 ug, was extracted from sorted CD4+ and CD8+ cells. Mean read counts for healthy donor samples were about 10 million for CD4+ cells and roughly 12 million for CD8+ cells. The paper's findings and limits, for the study overall: Patients and healthy controls showed no significant difference in CD8+ Simpson's diversity (P=0.060). Roughly 29 CD8+ CDR3 sequences were found in both patients and controls but appeared to be highly expressed in patients and within the immunodominant clones of the patients.

Of note for this clonotype: Its antigen is not yet known. No much larger clone is present one base from it, and per-base qualities are unavailable.

Genomic DNA was used as template for profiling of TCR beta VDJ combinations and CDR3 sequences. An Illumina HiSeq 2000 was the platform used for TCR repertoire sequencing. The study's processing was this. Repertoires were assessed using TRBV/TRBJ rearrangement plots, CDR3 size and DJ length profiles, and Simpson's diversity index. Whichever DNA sequence was most abundant in the deep sequencing data was defined as the immunodominant clone. CDR3 amino acid sequences were checked for sharing across subjects and were also compared against the VDJdb database and published repertoires. TCRdb trimmed public reads at Q25 via fastp, called clones via MiXCR and kept in-frame beta chains. Duplicate CDR3 protein sequences are folded into a single record with the most common DNA and genes. TCRdb's processing, not the study's, gives the V and J calls here. Here the sample has hundreds of thousands of distinct CDR3 sequences; around 68% occur a single time. In total, the top ten clones hold 4% of the sample.

The study deep-sequenced TCR repertoires of sorted CD4+ and CD8+ blood T cells from severe aplastic anemia patients and healthy subjects. Ficoll-Paque density gradient centrifugation was used to isolate peripheral blood mononuclear cells. Before DNA was extracted, CD4+ and CD8+ T cells were sorted using either FACS or magnetic beads. The material sequenced was sorted CD4+, CD8+, or CD8+CD57+ T cells (not recorded which) from PBMCs. The clonotype comes from a human donor in good health, serving as a control.

The CDR3 here reads CASSGLEDTQYF. The base sequence is TGTGCCAGCAGCGGGCTGGAGGATACGCAGTACTTC. The chain couples TRBV2 to TRBJ2-3, with a tentative D gene TRBD2 over 5 matching bases. Near its end, the DNA agrees better with TRBJ2-7, so the J call may be wrong. The CDR3 has 12 amino acids, counting the end cysteine and phenylalanine. Here the CDR3 DNA is all that survives: 36 bases in frame from base 1. Reading the germline V gene gives CDR1 SNHLY and CDR2 FYNNEI.